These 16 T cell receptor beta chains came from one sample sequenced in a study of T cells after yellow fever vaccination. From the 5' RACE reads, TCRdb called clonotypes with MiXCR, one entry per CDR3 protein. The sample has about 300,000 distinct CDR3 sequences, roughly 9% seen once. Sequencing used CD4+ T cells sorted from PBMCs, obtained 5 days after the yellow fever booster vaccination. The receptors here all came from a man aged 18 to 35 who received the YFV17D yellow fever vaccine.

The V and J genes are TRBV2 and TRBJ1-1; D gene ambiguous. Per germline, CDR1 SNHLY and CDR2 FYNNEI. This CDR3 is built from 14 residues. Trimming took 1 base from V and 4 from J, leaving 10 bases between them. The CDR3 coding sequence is TGTGCCAGCAGTGAAGAGGGCACATCCACTGAAGCTTTCTTT. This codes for CASSEEGTSTEAFF. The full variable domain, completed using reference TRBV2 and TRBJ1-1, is EPEVTQTPSHQVTQMGQEVILRCVPISNHLYFYWYRQILGQKVEFLVSFYNNEISEKSEIFDDQFSVERPDGSNFTLKIRSTKLEDSAMYFCASSEEGTSTEAFFGQGTRLTVV.

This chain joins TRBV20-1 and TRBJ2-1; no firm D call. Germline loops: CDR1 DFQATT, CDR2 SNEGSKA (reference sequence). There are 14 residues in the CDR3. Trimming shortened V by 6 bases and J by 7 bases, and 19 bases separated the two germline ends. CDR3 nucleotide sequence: TGCAGTGCGCCCCGGCCCGGCGGAGTGAATGAGCAGTTCTTC. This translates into CSAPRPGGVNEQFF.

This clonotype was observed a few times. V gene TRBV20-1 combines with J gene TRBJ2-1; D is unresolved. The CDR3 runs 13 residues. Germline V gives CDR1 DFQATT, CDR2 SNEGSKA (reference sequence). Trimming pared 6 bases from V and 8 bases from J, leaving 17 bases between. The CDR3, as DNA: TGCAGTGCAAGAAAGGAGCTTAAGGATGAGCAGTTCTTC. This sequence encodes CSARKELKDEQFF.

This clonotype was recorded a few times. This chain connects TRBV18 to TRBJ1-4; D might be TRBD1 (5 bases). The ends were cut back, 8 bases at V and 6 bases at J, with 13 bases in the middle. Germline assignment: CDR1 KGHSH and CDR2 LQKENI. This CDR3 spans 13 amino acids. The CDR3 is CASAEEQDEKLFF. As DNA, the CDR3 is TGTGCCAGCGCCGAGGAACAGGATGAAAAACTGTTTTTT.

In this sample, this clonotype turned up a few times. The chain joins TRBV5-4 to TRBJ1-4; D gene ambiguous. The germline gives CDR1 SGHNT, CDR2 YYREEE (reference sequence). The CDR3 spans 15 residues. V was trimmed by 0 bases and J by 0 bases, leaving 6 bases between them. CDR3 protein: CASSLGATTNEKLFF. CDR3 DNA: TGTGCCAGCAGCTTGGGGGCTACAACTAATGAAAAACTGTTTTTT. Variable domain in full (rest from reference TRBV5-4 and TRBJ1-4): ETGVTQSPTHLIKTRGQQVTLRCSSQSGHNTVSWYQQALGQGPQFIFQYYREEENGRGNFPPRFSGLQFPNYSSELNVNALELDDSALYLCASSLGATTNEKLFFGSGTQLSVL.

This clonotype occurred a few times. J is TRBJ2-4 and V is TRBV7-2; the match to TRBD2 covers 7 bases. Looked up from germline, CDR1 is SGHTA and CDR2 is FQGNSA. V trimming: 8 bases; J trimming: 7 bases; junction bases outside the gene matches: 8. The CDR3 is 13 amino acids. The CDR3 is CASRGGGGNIQYF. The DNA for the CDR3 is TGTGCCAGCCGAGGCGGGGGTGGTAACATTCAGTACTTC.

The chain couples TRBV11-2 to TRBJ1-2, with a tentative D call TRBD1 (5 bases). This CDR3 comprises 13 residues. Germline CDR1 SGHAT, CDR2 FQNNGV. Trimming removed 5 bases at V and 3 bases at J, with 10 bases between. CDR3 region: CASSRDGYYGYTF. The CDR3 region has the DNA TGTGCCAGCAGCCGGGACGGTTACTATGGCTACACCTTC. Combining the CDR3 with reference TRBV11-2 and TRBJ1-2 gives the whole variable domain EAGVAQSPRYKIIEKRQSVAFWCNPISGHATLYWYQQILGQGPKLLIQFQNNGVVDDSQLPKDRFSAERLKGVDSTLKIQPAKLEDSAVYLCASSRDGYYGYTFGSGTRLTVV.

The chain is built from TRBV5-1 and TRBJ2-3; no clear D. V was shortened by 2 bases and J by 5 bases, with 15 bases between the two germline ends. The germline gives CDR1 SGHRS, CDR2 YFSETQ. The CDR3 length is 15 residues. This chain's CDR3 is CASSLGAGGEDTQYF. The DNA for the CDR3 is TGCGCCAGCAGCTTAGGAGCAGGTGGGGAAGATACGCAGTATTTT.

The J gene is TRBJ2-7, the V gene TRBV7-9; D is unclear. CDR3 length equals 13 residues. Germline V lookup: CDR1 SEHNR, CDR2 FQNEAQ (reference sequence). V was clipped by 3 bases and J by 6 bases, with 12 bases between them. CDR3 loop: CASSFRPSTEQYF. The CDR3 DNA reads TGTGCCAGCAGCTTTCGGCCCTCCACCGAGCAGTACTTC.

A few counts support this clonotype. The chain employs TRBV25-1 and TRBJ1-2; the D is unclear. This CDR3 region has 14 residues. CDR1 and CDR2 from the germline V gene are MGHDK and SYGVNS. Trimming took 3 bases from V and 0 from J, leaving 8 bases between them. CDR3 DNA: TGTGCCAGCAGTGATATTATCTCTAACTATGGCTACACCTTC. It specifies CASSDIISNYGYTF.

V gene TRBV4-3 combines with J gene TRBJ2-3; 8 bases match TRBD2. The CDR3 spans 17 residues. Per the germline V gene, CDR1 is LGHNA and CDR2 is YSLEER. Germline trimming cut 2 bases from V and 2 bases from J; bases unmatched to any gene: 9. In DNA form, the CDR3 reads TGCGCCAGCAGCCAATCCCTTATAGCGGGGTACACAGATACGCAGTATTTT. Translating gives CASSQSLIAGYTDTQYF.

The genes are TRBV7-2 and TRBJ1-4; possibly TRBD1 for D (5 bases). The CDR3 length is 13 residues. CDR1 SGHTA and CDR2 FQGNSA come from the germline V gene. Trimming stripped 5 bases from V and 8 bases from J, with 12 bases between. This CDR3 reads CASSPGLKEKLFF. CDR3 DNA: TGTGCCAGCAGCCCGGGACTTAAAGAAAAACTGTTTTTT.

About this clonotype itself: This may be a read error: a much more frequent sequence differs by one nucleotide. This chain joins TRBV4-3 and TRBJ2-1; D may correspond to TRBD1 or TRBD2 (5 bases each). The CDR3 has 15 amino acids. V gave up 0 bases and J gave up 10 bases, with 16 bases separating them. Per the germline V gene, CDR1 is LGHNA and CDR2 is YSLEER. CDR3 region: CASSQDIQGRGEQFF. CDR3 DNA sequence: TGCGCCAGCAGCCAAGATATCCAGGGACGTGGGGAGCAGTTCTTC.

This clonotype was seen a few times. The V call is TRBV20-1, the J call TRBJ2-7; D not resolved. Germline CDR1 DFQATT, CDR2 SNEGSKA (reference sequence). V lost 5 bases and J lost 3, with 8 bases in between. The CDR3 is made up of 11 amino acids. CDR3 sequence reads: CSAPLFYEQYF. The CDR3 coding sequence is TGCAGTGCTCCACTCTTCTACGAGCAGTACTTC.

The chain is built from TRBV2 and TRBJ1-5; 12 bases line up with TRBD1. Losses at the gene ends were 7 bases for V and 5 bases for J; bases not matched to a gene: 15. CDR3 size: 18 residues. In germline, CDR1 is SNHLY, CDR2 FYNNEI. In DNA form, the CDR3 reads TGTGCCAGCACCGCGGGACAGGGGGCCCGAGGAGTTGATCAGCCCCAGCATTTT. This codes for CASTAGQGARGVDQPQHF.

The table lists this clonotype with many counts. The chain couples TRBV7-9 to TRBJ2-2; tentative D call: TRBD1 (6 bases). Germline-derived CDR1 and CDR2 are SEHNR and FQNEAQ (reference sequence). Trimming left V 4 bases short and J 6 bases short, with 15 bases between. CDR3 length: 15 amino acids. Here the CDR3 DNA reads TGTGCCAGCAGCTCTACGGGACACCTCGCCGGGGAGCTGTTTTTT. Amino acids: CASSSTGHLAGELFF. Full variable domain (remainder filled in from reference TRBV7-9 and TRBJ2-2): DTGVSQNPRHKITKRGQNVTFRCDPISEHNRLYWYRQTLGQGPEFLTYFQNEAQLEKSRLLSDRFSAERPKGSFSTLEIQRTEQGDSAMYLCASSSTGHLAGELFFGEGSRLTVL.